Following are 30 T cell receptor beta chains from one sample sequenced in a study of T cell responses to AZD1222 COVID-19 vaccine. TCRdb's copy holds only in-frame clones and misses some; the assay was immunoSEQ multiplex PCR. The sample lists approximately 150,000 clones; 88% were seen once. Material: peripheral blood, obtained 28 days after the second dose of the MenACWY control vaccine. The receptors derive from an adult who received the MenACWY meningococcal vaccine as a control.

The V and J genes are TRBV12-3 or TRBV12-4 and TRBJ2-3; D is perhaps TRBD2 (5 bases). V lost 5 bases and J lost 6, with 9 bases in between. This CDR3 has 12 residues. The CDR3, as DNA: TGTGCCAGCAGTGAGGGAGTGGATACGCAGTATTTT. Residues: CASSEGVDTQYF.

The chain combines TRBV29-1 with TRBJ2-7; D is unresolved. The V end was cut by 7 bases, the J end by 3 bases, with 10 bases between. This CDR3 region has 11 residues. CDR1 is SQVTM and CDR2 is ANQGSEA in the germline V gene. CDR3 in amino acids: CSARRNYEQYF. The CDR3 DNA follows: TGCAGCGCCAGACGAAACTACGAGCAGTACTTC.

This sequence joins TRBV7-3 and TRBJ2-7; D uncertain. V was cut by 5 bases and J by 6 bases, with 11 bases left in between. The CDR3 length is 12 residues. Looked up from germline, CDR1 is SGHTA and CDR2 is FQGTGA. The CDR3 loop reads CASSAFRSEQYF. The DNA of the CDR3 is TGTGCCAGCAGCGCCTTCCGGAGCGAGCAGTACTTC. The full variable domain, completed using reference TRBV7-3 and TRBJ2-7, is GAGVSQTPSNKVTEKGKYVELRCDPISGHTALYWYRQSLGQGPEFLIYFQGTGAADDSGLPNDRFFAVRPEGSVSTLKIQRTERGDSAVYLCASSAFRSEQYFGPGTRLTVT.

The chain recombines TRBV5-4 with TRBJ2-7, with D possibly TRBD1 on 8 matching bases. The length of the CDR3 is 13 residues. V lost 6 bases, J lost 6 bases, and 16 bases lay in between. CDR1 and CDR2 (germline): SGHNT, YYREEE (reference sequence). CDR3 coding DNA: TGTGCCAGCAAATCGACAGGGGAGGGCGAGCAGTACTTC. Translated, it gives CASKSTGEGEQYF. Using reference TRBV5-4 and TRBJ2-7 for the parts outside the CDR3, the full variable domain is ETGVTQSPTHLIKTRGQQVTLRCSSQSGHNTVSWYQQALGQGPQFIFQYYREEENGRGNFPPRFSGLQFPNYSSELNVNALELDDSALYLCASKSTGEGEQYFGPGTRLTVT.

The V gene is TRBV9, the J gene TRBJ2-7; 11 bases align to TRBD1. CDR1 and CDR2 (germline): SGDLS, YYNGEE. Losses at the gene ends were 4 bases for V and 4 bases for J; bases not matched to a gene: 7. The CDR3 is 15 amino acids. The CDR3 loop reads CASSPGGQGGYEQYF. CDR3 coding DNA: TGTGCCAGCAGCCCAGGGGGACAGGGGGGGTACGAGCAGTACTTC. The whole variable domain, remainder taken from reference TRBV9 and TRBJ2-7, is DSGVTQTPKHLITATGQRVTLRCSPRSGDLSVYWYQQSLDQGLQFLIQYYNGEERAKGNILERFSAQQFPDLHSELNLSSLELGDSALYFCASSPGGQGGYEQYFGPGTRLTVT.

The chain has TRBV28 and TRBJ1-2; D possibly corresponds to TRBD1 (5 bases). The CDR3 extends over 14 amino acids. Looked up from germline, CDR1 is MDHEN and CDR2 is SYDVKM. Between the trimmed V and J ends, which lost 6 bases and 4 bases, there was a span of 15 bases. The CDR3 spells CASSRIGEGYGYTF. The CDR3, as DNA: TGTGCCAGCAGCCGGATAGGGGAGGGCTATGGCTACACCTTC.

The chain has TRBV5-3 and TRBJ1-3; 8 bases align to TRBD1. TRBV5-3 is an open reading frame whose function is uncertain. V was clipped by 4 bases and J by 1 base; unmatched bases: 7. The CDR3 is 16 residues long. The chain's CDR3 is CARSEDREGSGNTIYF. CDR3 nucleotide sequence: TGTGCCAGAAGCGAGGACAGGGAGGGGTCTGGAAACACCATATATTTT.

J is TRBJ2-1 and V is TRBV29-1, with 13 nucleotides matching TRBD2. The germline V gene encodes CDR1 SQVTM and CDR2 ANQGSEA. The J segment lost 9 bases and the V segment lost 6 bases, leaving 11 bases of the junction unmatched. The CDR3 is 15 amino acids. The chain's CDR3 is CSVGLLAGGPSEQFF. CDR3 in DNA: TGCAGCGTGGGTTTACTAGCGGGAGGGCCGAGTGAGCAGTTCTTC.

The chain carries TRBV18 and TRBJ1-3; D is ambiguous. Trimming took 6 bases from V and 0 from J, leaving 15 bases between them. Germline CDR1 reads KGHSH; CDR2 reads LQKENI. The CDR3 contains 16 residues. As DNA, the CDR3 is TGTGCCAGCTCGCCCAACGCGGTGAGCTCTGGAAACACCATATATTTT. Protein: CASSPNAVSSGNTIYF.

The V and J genes are TRBV29-1 and TRBJ1-1; unclear D gene. From germline, CDR1 is SQVTM and CDR2 ANQGSEA. Trimming left V 6 bases short and J 4 bases short, with 15 bases between. The CDR3 consists of 13 residues. In DNA form, the CDR3 reads TGCAGCGTCCGTTCTGGTTTCGGCACTGAAGCTTTCTTT. It specifies CSVRSGFGTEAFF.

The chain is built from TRBV6-1 and TRBJ2-3, with D unclear. The V end was cut by 0 bases, the J end by 2 bases, with 12 bases between. Germline values: CDR1 MNHNS, CDR2 SASEGT. The CDR3 extends over 16 amino acids. CDR3 protein: CASSEAVEFLTDTQYF. The CDR3, as DNA: TGTGCCAGCAGTGAAGCGGTAGAGTTTCTCACAGATACGCAGTATTTT.

This clone was counted only a few times. This chain joins TRBV11-2 and TRBJ2-1, with D possibly matching TRBD1 (5 bases). Trimming left V 1 base short and J 0 bases short, with 10 bases between. The germline V gene encodes CDR1 SGHAT and CDR2 FQNNGV. This CDR3 contains 16 residues. The CDR3 sequence is CASSLGGRSSYNEQFF. The CDR3 DNA reads TGTGCCAGCAGCTTAGGGGGCCGGAGCTCCTACAATGAGCAGTTCTTC. Full variable domain (remainder filled in from reference TRBV11-2 and TRBJ2-1): EAGVAQSPRYKIIEKRQSVAFWCNPISGHATLYWYQQILGQGPKLLIQFQNNGVVDDSQLPKDRFSAERLKGVDSTLKIQPAKLEDSAVYLCASSLGGRSSYNEQFFGPGTRLTVL.

The rearrangement links TRBV5-4 to TRBJ2-3, with a tentative D call TRBD2 (5 bases). Deletions cut 0 bases from V and 0 bases from J, with 11 bases between. The germline V gene has CDR1 SGHNT and CDR2 YYREEE (reference sequence). The CDR3 is 16 amino acids. CDR3 sequence: CASSLASRTSTDTQYF. The CDR3 DNA reads TGTGCCAGCAGCTTGGCTAGCAGGACTAGCACAGATACGCAGTATTTT. The full variable domain, its missing parts supplied by reference TRBV5-4 and TRBJ2-3, is ETGVTQSPTHLIKTRGQQVTLRCSSQSGHNTVSWYQQALGQGPQFIFQYYREEENGRGNFPPRFSGLQFPNYSSELNVNALELDDSALYLCASSLASRTSTDTQYFGPGTRLTVL.

J is TRBJ2-1 and V is TRBV12-3 or TRBV12-4; D ambiguous. Trimming left V 1 base short and J 4 bases short, with 5 bases between. The CDR3 has 13 residues. The CDR3 loop is CASSLVLYNEQFF. The CDR3 nucleotides read TGTGCCAGCAGTTTAGTTCTATACAATGAGCAGTTCTTC.

The chain uses TRBV7-6 and TRBJ2-7; D may be TRBD1 (6 bases). Germline CDR1 reads SGHVS; CDR2 reads FNYEAQ. Trimming took 1 base from V and 3 from J, leaving 10 bases between them. CDR3 length: 14 residues. The CDR3 is CASSLDRVDYEQYF. As DNA, the CDR3 is TGTGCCAGCAGCTTAGACAGGGTAGACTACGAGCAGTACTTC. Combining the CDR3 with reference TRBV7-6 and TRBJ2-7 gives the whole variable domain GAGVSQSPRYKVTKRGQDVALRCDPISGHVSLYWYRQALGQGPEFLTYFNYEAQQDKSGLPNDRFSAERPEGSISTLTIQRTEQRDSAMYRCASSLDRVDYEQYFGPGTRLTVT.

This clone turned up a few times. The chain couples TRBV6-2 or TRBV6-3 to TRBJ2-5; D possibly corresponds to TRBD1 (6 bases). This CDR3 comprises 15 residues. Per the germline V gene, CDR1 is MNHEY and CDR2 is SVGEGT. Trimming left V 2 bases short and J 1 base short, with 11 bases between. The CDR3 loop reads CASSYPGRGQETQYF. In DNA form, the CDR3 reads TGTGCCAGCAGTTACCCCGGCAGGGGCCAAGAGACCCAGTACTTC.

A remark on this clone: The junction differs from germline at one of its ends, possibly a read error. CDR3 region: CASRIGLLPATLENTIYF. The CDR3 DNA sequence: TGTGCTAGCAGAATAGGTTTGTTGCCGGCGACATTAGAAAACACCATATATTTT. The chain joins TRBV7-7 to TRBJ1-3; unclear D gene. Germline values: CDR1 SSHAT, CDR2 FNYEAQ (reference sequence). The CDR3 length is 18 residues. Using reference TRBV7-7 and TRBJ1-3 for the parts outside the CDR3, the full variable domain is GAGVSQSPRYKVTKRGQDVTLRCDPISSHATLYWYQQALGQGPEFLTYFNYEAQPDKSGLPSDRFSAERPEGSISTLTIQRTEQRDSAMYRCASRIGLLPATLENTIYFGEGSWLTVV.

This clone appeared a single time. The V call is TRBV12-3 or TRBV12-4, the J call TRBJ1-1, with D possibly TRBD1 on 5 matching bases. The CDR3 sequence is 11 residues long. Trimming took 3 bases from V and 11 from J, leaving 10 bases between them. DNA for the CDR3: TGTGCCAGCAGTTTTACCGGGGGTGCTTTCTTT. This gives the protein CASSFTGGAFF.

This clone came up a few times. CDR3 protein: CASELVGGAVGTDTQYF. DNA of the CDR3: TGTGCGAGCGAGCTTGTCGGGGGGGCGGTTGGCACAGATACGCAGTATTTT. This sequence joins TRBV7-8 and TRBJ2-3, with TRBD2 identical over 8 bases. The CDR3 length is 17 residues. Germline V gene sequence: CDR1 SGHVS, CDR2 FQNEAQ. The whole variable domain, filled in from reference TRBV7-8 and TRBJ2-3, reads GAGVSQSPRYKVAKRGQDVALRCDPISGHVSLFWYQQALGQGPEFLTYFQNEAQLDKSGLPSDRFFAERPEGSVSTLKIQRTQQEDSAVYLCASELVGGAVGTDTQYFGPGTRLTVL.

The chain recombines TRBV5-1 with TRBJ2-5, with 10 nucleotides matching TRBD2. The CDR3 length is 15 residues. In germline, CDR1 is SGHRS, CDR2 YFSETQ. Trimming removed 4 bases from V and 4 bases from J; junction bases left unmatched: 7. The CDR3, as DNA: TGCGCCAGCAGCCGAAGCGGGGGGGCCCCAGAGACCCAGTACTTC. It is translated as CASSRSGGAPETQYF.

The rearrangement joins TRBV3-1 (or the pseudogene TRBV3-2) to TRBJ1-4, with TRBD1 as a possible D gene (6 bases). This CDR3 has 15 residues. V dropped 4 bases and J dropped 3 bases, with 12 bases sitting between them. The germline V gene has CDR1 LGHDT and CDR2 YNNKEL (reference sequence). CDR3 region: CASSLGGAANEKLFF. Written as DNA, the CDR3 is TGTGCCAGCAGCCTGGGGGGCGCAGCTAATGAAAAACTGTTTTTT.

This sequence joins TRBV28 and TRBJ2-3, with a weak D call TRBD2 (6 bases). Trimming took off 3 bases at V and 1 base at J, with 8 bases between the two ends. The CDR3 consists of 14 residues. Germline CDR1 MDHEN, CDR2 SYDVKM. CDR3 sequence (DNA): TGTGCCAGCAGTTTGCGGGGCGGCACAGATACGCAGTATTTT. It translates to CASSLRGGTDTQYF. The complete variable domain, with remaining parts taken from reference TRBV28 and TRBJ2-3, reads DVKVTQSSRYLVKRTGEKVFLECVQDMDHENMFWYRQDPGLGLRLIYFSYDVKMKEKGDIPEGYSVSREKKERFSLILESASTNQTSMYLCASSLRGGTDTQYFGPGTRLTVL.

This chain uses TRBV19 with TRBJ2-1; TRBD1 agrees at 9 bases. This CDR3 region has 15 residues. Trimming cost V 4 bases and J 5 bases; bases outside gene matches: 6. In germline, CDR1 is LNHDA, CDR2 SQIVND (reference sequence). The CDR3 is CASSSRDRAHNEQFF. Written as DNA, the CDR3 is TGTGCCAGTAGTAGCCGGGACAGGGCCCACAATGAGCAGTTCTTC.

The V and J genes are TRBV6-5 and TRBJ2-7, with TRBD1 identical over 9 bases. The V gene end was trimmed by 6 bases and the J gene end by 2 bases; junction bases not matched to a gene: 5. In germline, CDR1 is MNHEY, CDR2 SVGAGI. The CDR3 covers 14 residues. CDR3 coding DNA: TGTGCCAGCAGAGACGGACAGGGGCCCTACGAGCAGTACTTC. It translates to CASRDGQGPYEQYF.

This chain joins TRBV6-4 and TRBJ2-2, with D unclear. The CDR3 is made up of 13 amino acids. V lost 4 bases to trimming and J lost 6 bases, with 9 bases between them. Germline V gives CDR1 MRHNA, CDR2 SNTAGT. The CDR3 loop is CASSASGAGELFF. The CDR3 DNA reads TGTGCCAGCAGTGCGAGTGGGGCCGGGGAGCTGTTTTTT.

The chain is built from TRBV5-6 and TRBJ2-3; D may be TRBD2 (5 bases). Germline V CDR1 and CDR2: SGHDT, YYEEEE. V shed 3 bases and J shed 0 bases, with 20 bases lying between them. CDR3 length: 18 amino acids. The CDR3: CASSSLFRLDYSTDTQYF. As DNA, the CDR3 is TGTGCCAGCAGCTCCTTGTTTAGACTCGACTACAGCACAGATACGCAGTATTTT.

This clone was seen just once. The CDR3, as DNA: TGTGCCACCAGCAGGATAGGACAACACTATGGCTACACCTTC. Translating gives CATSRIGQHYGYTF. This chain connects TRBV15 to TRBJ1-2, with a possible D match to TRBD1 (5 bases). The germline gives CDR1 LNHNV, CDR2 YYDKDF (reference sequence). V lost 3 bases to trimming and J lost 3 bases, with 11 bases between them. The CDR3 runs 14 residues.

The CDR3 protein is CASSEALQGAGSAYGYTF. Written as DNA, the CDR3 is TGTGCCAGCAGTGAAGCGCTTCAGGGGGCCGGATCCGCTTATGGCTACACCTTC. This chain joins TRBV6-1 and TRBJ1-2; 8 positions agree with TRBD1. V was pared by 0 bases and J by 5 bases, with 14 bases of the junction left unmatched. CDR1 MNHNS and CDR2 SASEGT come from the germline V gene. CDR3 size: 18 residues.

CDR3 region: CASSEMGGWGNEQYF. Written as DNA, the CDR3 is TGTGCCAGCAGTGAAATGGGGGGATGGGGTAACGAGCAGTACTTC. The chain uses TRBV2 and TRBJ2-7, with D perhaps TRBD2 (6 bases). This CDR3 has 15 residues. Germline CDR1 and CDR2: SNHLY and FYNNEI. The V and J ends lost 2 bases and 5 bases respectively, with 16 bases between them.

This clone showed up just a few times. This chain uses TRBV12-3 or TRBV12-4 with TRBJ1-2; D is undetermined. V lost 6 bases and J lost 4, with 12 bases in between. The CDR3 length is 13 residues. CDR3 sequence reads: CASSPDGGYGYTF. In DNA form, the CDR3 reads TGTGCCAGCAGCCCGGACGGAGGCTATGGCTACACCTTC.